This TCR beta chain was captured in a study of breast tumors, draining lymph nodes, adjacent tissues. TCRdb reprocessed the multiplex PCR reads via MiXCR and lists one record per CDR3 protein. Of about 230,000 distinct CDR3 sequences detected, approximately 30% appear once; the ten largest clones hold 1.2% to 1.5%. Germline-derived CDR1 and CDR2 are MNHEY and SMNVEV (reference sequence). The germline V and J ends were trimmed by 10 bases and 4 bases, with 14 bases remaining between them. The CDR3 runs to 13 residues. This clonotype was recorded a few times. What it recognizes is unknown. Samples came from axillary lymph nodes draining the breast cancer. Study findings and constraints: Data fit most tumor T cells coming from lymph node, expanding in tumor. The lymph node origin of tumor T cells was framed as consistent with a hypothesis, not demonstrated.

Sequencing used axillary lymph node tissue. This rearrangement joins TRBV27 to TRBJ2-1; D unresolved. This TCR was recovered from a female donor with breast cancer. Some clones in this sample may be carry-over from other donors' samples. The CDR3 nucleotides read TGTGCCATCTCCGACCCGCCGTACAATGAGCAGTTCTTC. Translation gives CAISDPPYNEQFF.